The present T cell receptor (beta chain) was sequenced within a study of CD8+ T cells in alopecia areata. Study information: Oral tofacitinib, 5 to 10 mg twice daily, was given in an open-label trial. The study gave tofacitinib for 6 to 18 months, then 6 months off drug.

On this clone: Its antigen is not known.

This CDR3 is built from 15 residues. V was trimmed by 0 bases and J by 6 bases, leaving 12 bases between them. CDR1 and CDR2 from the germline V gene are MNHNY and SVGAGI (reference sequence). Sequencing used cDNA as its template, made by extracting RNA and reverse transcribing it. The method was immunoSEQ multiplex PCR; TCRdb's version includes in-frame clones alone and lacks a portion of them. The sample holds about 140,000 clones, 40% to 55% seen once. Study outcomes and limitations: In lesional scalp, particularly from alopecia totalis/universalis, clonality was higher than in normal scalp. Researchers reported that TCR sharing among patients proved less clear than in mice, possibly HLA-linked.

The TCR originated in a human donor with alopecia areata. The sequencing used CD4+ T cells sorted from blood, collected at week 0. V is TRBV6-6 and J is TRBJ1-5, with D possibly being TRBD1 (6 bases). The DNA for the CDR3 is TGTGCCAGCAGTTACTCGGAACAGGGAGTTCAGCCCCAGCATTTT. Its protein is CASSYSEQGVQPQHF.